The next 14 T cell receptor beta chains were all read from a single sample in a study of blood T cell repertoires in COVID-19. Produced via immunoSEQ multiplex PCR; TCRdb's table is partial and in-frame only. The table has some 320,000 clones, more than 90% seen once. The sequenced sample consisted of PBMCs or T cells enriched from blood (not recorded which). These receptors were taken from a woman under 40 who had been exposed to COVID-19.

V and J are TRBV5-4 and TRBJ2-4, with 14 nucleotides matching TRBD2. Trimming cost V 4 bases and J 6 bases; bases outside gene matches: 3. CDR3 size: 15 residues. CDR1 is SGHNT and CDR2 is YYREEE in the germline V gene (reference sequence). The CDR3 DNA reads TGTGCCAGCAGCGGGACTAGCGGGGGTCCAAACATTCAGTACTTC. This translates into CASSGTSGGPNIQYF.

The chain is built from TRBV6-6 and TRBJ2-7; 11 bases agree with TRBD2. The CDR3 is 14 amino acids. V trimming: 6 bases; J trimming: 2 bases; junction bases outside the gene matches: 3. Germline loops: CDR1 MNHNY, CDR2 SVGAGI (reference sequence). This CDR3 reads CASRGLAGAYEQYF. DNA for the CDR3: TGTGCCAGCAGAGGACTAGCGGGTGCCTACGAGCAGTACTTC.

This chain uses TRBV28 with TRBJ2-7, with 11 bases that match TRBD2. The CDR3 extends over 16 amino acids. The germline V gene has CDR1 MDHEN and CDR2 SYDVKM. With 4 bases clipped from V and 6 bases from J, the junction kept 11 bases outside the gene matches. DNA for the CDR3: TGTGCCAGCAGTTATTCTAGCGGGGGGCCTATTGGCGAGCAGTACTTC. Translation: CASSYSSGGPIGEQYF.

The chain couples TRBV5-1 to TRBJ2-1, with 7 positions matching TRBD2. V shed 0 bases and J 6 bases; nucleotides not matched to a gene: 9. Germline CDR1 reads SGHRS; CDR2 reads YFSETQ. The CDR3 spans 16 residues. For the CDR3, the DNA is TGCGCCAGCAGCTTGGCCAGCGGGGCGATTATCAATGAGCAGTTCTTC. Protein sequence: CASSLASGAIINEQFF.

The gene calls are TRBV15 and TRBJ2-7; 10 bases fit TRBD2. The V and J ends lost 5 bases and 0 bases, in that order; junction bases with no gene match: 7. CDR3 size: 16 residues. The germline V gene has CDR1 LNHNV and CDR2 YYDKDF (reference sequence). This CDR3 is CATSRSGGPSSYEQYF. CDR3 DNA: TGTGCCACCAGCCGTAGCGGGGGGCCGAGCTCCTACGAGCAGTACTTC.

The genes are TRBV2 and TRBJ2-3; perhaps TRBD1 as D (5 bases). The CDR3 totals 16 residues. The V gene lost 1 base and the J gene lost 2 bases, with 13 bases spanning the gap. The germline CDR1 and CDR2 sequences are SNHLY and FYNNEI. CDR3 sequence: CASSEGGHPDTDTQYF. CDR3 DNA: TGTGCCAGCAGTGAAGGTGGACATCCAGACACAGATACGCAGTATTTT.

This chain links TRBV7-9 with TRBJ2-6, with 7 bases matching TRBD1. The germline gives CDR1 SEHNR, CDR2 FQNEAQ (reference sequence). This CDR3 contains 18 residues. J was trimmed by 0 bases and V by 6 bases; bases with no gene match: 11. Here the CDR3 DNA reads TGTGCCAGCAGGGAGACAGGGTCTATCATCTCTGGGGCCAACGTCCTGACTTTC. The encoded protein is CASRETGSIISGANVLTF.

The genes are TRBV28 and TRBJ2-7; TRBD2 might be the D (5 bases). The V gene's germline CDR1 is MDHEN and CDR2 SYDVKM. The CDR3 has 13 residues. The V end was cut by 4 bases, the J end by 6 bases, with 13 bases between. Here the CDR3 reads CASSWRPSTEQYF. The CDR3 DNA reads as TGTGCCAGCAGTTGGAGACCTAGCACCGAGCAGTACTTC.

This chain connects TRBV5-8 to TRBJ1-4, with 11 bases aligning to TRBD1. CDR1 is SGHTS, CDR2 YDEGEE, per germline. Trimming took 5 bases from V and 7 from J; bases not matched to a gene: 4. CDR3 length: 14 amino acids. The CDR3 reads CASRSGTGGEKLFF. CDR3 sequence (DNA): TGTGCCAGCAGGTCCGGGACAGGGGGTGAAAAACTGTTTTTT. Full variable domain (rest looked up from reference TRBV5-8 and TRBJ1-4): EAGVTQSPTHLIKTRGQQATLRCSPISGHTSVYWYQQALGLGLQFLLWYDEGEERNRGNFPPRFSGRQFPNYSSELNVNALELEDSALYLCASRSGTGGEKLFFGSGTQLSVL.

This clone appeared a few times. V is TRBV7-8 and J is TRBJ2-1; D gene ambiguous. Germline CDR1 reads SGHVS; CDR2 reads FQNEAQ. V lost 4 bases and J lost 4, with 14 bases in between. The CDR3 spans 15 residues. Here the CDR3 reads CASSSMTTGYNEQFF. DNA for the CDR3: TGTGCCAGCAGCTCAATGACGACTGGTTACAATGAGCAGTTCTTC.

V and J are TRBV11-2 and TRBJ2-1; 7 bases are a match to TRBD1. J gave up 3 bases and V 3 bases, and 5 bases lay outside the gene matches. This CDR3 is built from 15 residues. Germline assignment: CDR1 SGHAT and CDR2 FQNNGV. DNA of the CDR3: TGTGCCAGCAGCTTTGACAGGGTTATCTACAATGAGCAGTTCTTC. Amino acid sequence: CASSFDRVIYNEQFF.

The chain uses TRBV3-1 (or the pseudogene TRBV3-2) and TRBJ1-2; TRBD1 matches 7 bases. The length of the CDR3 is 15 residues. The junction had 9 bases not matched to a gene; V was cut back by 3 bases and J by 5 bases. Germline V gene lookup returns CDR1 LGHDT and CDR2 YNNKEL (reference sequence). CDR3 in amino acids: CASSHAGTVPYGYTF. The CDR3 DNA reads TGTGCCAGCAGCCACGCCGGGACAGTTCCATATGGCTACACCTTC.

The genes are TRBV5-4 and TRBJ2-5; 7 bases map to TRBD1. The J segment lost 3 bases and the V segment lost 2 bases, leaving 7 bases of the junction unmatched. Germline lookup yields CDR1 SGHNT and CDR2 YYREEE (reference sequence). The CDR3 is 15 residues long. The CDR3 loop is CASSLGRGREETQYF. CDR3 nucleotides: TGTGCCAGCAGCTTAGGAAGGGGGCGTGAAGAGACCCAGTACTTC.

The rearrangement joins TRBV7-2 to TRBJ1-4; 10 bases map to TRBD1. This CDR3 region has 15 residues. The junction had 9 bases not matched to a gene; V was cut back by 3 bases and J by 11 bases. CDR1 and CDR2 (germline): SGHTA, FQGNSA. The CDR3 region is CASSLLGQGSGKLFF. The CDR3 coding sequence is TGTGCCAGCAGCTTGTTGGGACAGGGGAGCGGTAAACTGTTTTTT.